The 12 T cell receptor beta chains reported below all come from one sample, sequenced in a study of T cell changes during pregnancy in multiple sclerosis. Sequencing used immunoSEQ multiplex PCR; TCRdb keeps in-frame clones, though not all of them. The sample has some 52,000 clones, 85% to 95% seen once; the top ten hold approximately 0.25%. Source: CD4+ T cells from peripheral blood mononuclear cells, taken in the third trimester of pregnancy. These receptors were obtained from a female donor with multiple sclerosis, enrolled in a pregnancy study.

A few counts support this clone. V usage is TRBV18 and J usage is TRBJ1-1; D unclear. Germline loops: CDR1 KGHSH, CDR2 LQKENI. This CDR3 contains 14 residues. V was trimmed by 6 bases and J by 1 base, leaving 12 bases between them. The CDR3 region has the DNA TGTGCCAGCTCGCAGGATAATTCGAACACTGAAGCTTTCTTT. This encodes CASSQDNSNTEAFF.

This chain uses TRBV2 with TRBJ1-4; the D gene is possibly TRBD1 (6 bases). The CDR3 runs to 15 residues. The germline V and J ends were trimmed by 5 bases and 7 bases, with 17 bases remaining between them. CDR1 and CDR2 (germline): SNHLY, FYNNEI. The CDR3 nucleotides read TGTGCCAGCAGTTCCCCGCGGGGGGGCCTTGAAAAACTGTTTTTT. Translating gives CASSSPRGGLEKLFF. The entire variable domain, with the rest obtained from reference TRBV2 and TRBJ1-4, is as follows: EPEVTQTPSHQVTQMGQEVILRCVPISNHLYFYWYRQILGQKVEFLVSFYNNEISEKSEIFDDQFSVERPDGSNFTLKIRSTKLEDSAMYFCASSSPRGGLEKLFFGSGTQLSVL.

The V gene is TRBV6-1, the J gene TRBJ1-1; the D is unclear. V lost 4 bases and J lost 1, with 7 bases in between. Germline V gene data show CDR1 as MNHNS and CDR2 as SASEGT. This CDR3 region has 13 residues. CDR3 sequence reads: CASSVGQNTEAFF. The CDR3 DNA is TGTGCCAGCAGTGTGGGCCAGAACACTGAAGCTTTCTTT.

The CDR3 reads CASSLLTGINNEQFF. CDR3 bases: TGTGCCAGCAGCTTGCTGACAGGGATTAACAATGAGCAGTTCTTC. This sequence joins TRBV11-2 and TRBJ2-1; 7 bases map to TRBD1. The germline gives CDR1 SGHAT, CDR2 FQNNGV. CDR3 length: 15 amino acids. The trim removed 3 bases at V and 5 bases at J, leaving 7 bases unmatched.

The CDR3 nucleotides are TGTGCCAGCAGTTTGCAGGGGCCCCAGCCCCAGCATTTT. The encoded protein is CASSLQGPQPQHF. This chain connects TRBV27 to TRBJ1-5, with D maybe TRBD1 (6 bases). V lost 3 bases and J 7 bases, leaving 10 bases between the germline ends. Germline CDR1 reads MNHEY; CDR2 reads SMNVEV (reference sequence). This CDR3 is 13 amino acids long.

The chain is built from TRBV7-8 and TRBJ1-5; D is undetermined. CDR3 size: 12 residues. The germline V gene has CDR1 SGHVS and CDR2 FQNEAQ. V was cut by 5 bases and J by 8 bases, with 10 bases left in between. CDR3 in amino acids: CASSKSGEPQHF. The CDR3 DNA reads TGTGCCAGCAGCAAGAGTGGTGAGCCCCAGCATTTT.

This chain connects TRBV18 to TRBJ1-5; tentatively, D is TRBD1 (5 bases). This CDR3 contains 15 residues. V was shortened by 0 bases and J by 2 bases, with 8 bases between the two germline ends. CDR1 is KGHSH, CDR2 LQKENI, per germline. The CDR3 loop is CASSPPGGGNQPQHF. The CDR3 DNA reads TGTGCCAGCTCACCACCGGGGGGTGGCAATCAGCCCCAGCATTTT.

This clone was seen once. This sequence joins TRBV15 and TRBJ2-7; 10 nucleotides match TRBD1. Trimming took 0 bases from V and 2 from J; bases not matched to a gene: 7. This CDR3 has 17 amino acids. CDR1 and CDR2 from the germline V gene are LNHNV and YYDKDF (reference sequence). CDR3 protein: CATSRDFLGQGAYEQYF. The CDR3 region has the DNA TGTGCCACCAGCAGAGACTTTCTAGGACAGGGGGCCTACGAGCAGTACTTC.

The V gene is TRBV13, the J gene TRBJ1-1; the D gene is possibly TRBD1 (5 bases). V was shortened by 4 bases and J by 6 bases, with 18 bases between the two germline ends. The CDR3 length is 15 residues. Germline V gene lookup returns CDR1 PRHDT and CDR2 FYEKMQ (reference sequence). For the CDR3, the DNA is TGTGCCAGCAGCTCCCGGGGGGGGTCCACTGCTGAAGCTTTCTTT. This gives the protein CASSSRGGSTAEAFF. The entire variable domain, with the rest obtained from reference TRBV13 and TRBJ1-1, is as follows: AAGVIQSPRHLIKEKRETATLKCYPIPRHDTVYWYQQGPGQDPQFLISFYEKMQSDKGSIPDRFSAQQFSDYHSELNMSSLELGDSALYFCASSSRGGSTAEAFFGQGTRLTVV.

This chain uses TRBV5-1 with TRBJ2-1; 8 bases align to TRBD2. Germline CDR1 SGHRS, CDR2 YFSETQ. The CDR3 is 16 residues long. The V gene end was trimmed by 0 bases and the J gene end by 7 bases; junction bases not matched to a gene: 9. CDR3 region: CASSLVASGGGNEQFF. CDR3 sequence (DNA): TGCGCCAGCAGCTTGGTTGCCAGCGGGGGCGGGAATGAGCAGTTCTTC. Supplemented by reference TRBV5-1 and TRBJ2-1, the full variable domain reads KAGVTQTPRYLIKTRGQQVTLSCSPISGHRSVSWYQQTPGQGLQFLFEYFSETQRNKGNFPGRFSGRQFSNSRSEMNVSTLELGDSALYLCASSLVASGGGNEQFFGPGTRLTVL.

The CDR3 DNA reads TGTGCCAGCAGCTCCCGGACTAGCGGCGAGCAGTACTTC. It specifies CASSSRTSGEQYF. V gene TRBV7-3 combines with J gene TRBJ2-7, with 10 bases fitting TRBD2. After removal of 4 bases from V and 6 bases from J, the junction contained 3 bases not matched to a gene. The CDR3 is 13 residues long. Per germline, CDR1 SGHTA and CDR2 FQGTGA.

This chain uses TRBV27 with TRBJ2-1; a weak D match, TRBD2 (5 bases). CDR1 MNHEY and CDR2 SMNVEV come from the germline V gene (reference sequence). V shed 3 bases and J shed 8 bases, with 14 bases lying between them. The CDR3 sequence is 14 residues long. CDR3 sequence: CASSFSGAGYEQFF. The CDR3 nucleotides are TGTGCCAGCAGTTTCTCCGGCGCGGGCTATGAGCAGTTCTTC.